This TCR beta chain was sequenced in a study of Ad26.COV2.S vaccination and SARS-CoV-2 variants. About the research overall: Intramuscularly, Ad26.COV2.S was given either once or twice, 56 days apart.

As for this clone: Its antigen is undetermined.

Clones were read by immunoSEQ multiplex PCR, and TCRdb kept only the in-frame ones, dropping some. The table includes about 350,000 clones, about 89% detected once. The CDR3 covers 16 residues. Germline V CDR1 and CDR2: SGHTA, FQGNSA. The junction had 5 bases not matched to a gene; V was cut back by 1 base and J by 0 bases. Study-wide results and limits: Vaccinees showed greater spike-specific TCR breadth than placebo recipients. Reports say spike-specific CD8+ and CD4+ T cell responses covered substantial breadth after vaccination.

Noted treatment: roughly 20 received Ad26.COV2.S at low or high dose, single or two shots; roughly 5 received placebo; per-sample allocation not given. Sampling occurred on day 63 after the first vaccine or placebo injection. This person who donated was an adult of 18-55 years in Boston. The sequenced sample was peripheral blood, obtained in a trial of Ad26.COV2.S vaccine versus placebo. The TCR sequence derives from a person between 18 and 65 years old who received the Ad26.COV2.S COVID-19 vaccine or a placebo. The chain employs TRBV7-2 and TRBJ2-7, with 8 bases identical to TRBD2. CDR3: CASSLGARGASYEQYF. The CDR3 DNA sequence: TGTGCCAGCAGCTTAGGTGCGCGGGGGGCCTCCTACGAGCAGTACTTC.